These T cell receptor beta chains were read from a single sample in a study of T cells in localized non-small cell lung cancer. Repertoires were generated with immunoSEQ multiplex PCR, while TCRdb's copy carries only in-frame clones and drops some. In the table there are tens of thousands of clones, more than 75% of which are singletons. Sequenced here: peripheral blood, sampled before any cancer treatment. These receptors all stem from a woman aged 35 to 70 with stage I squamous cell lung carcinoma. Each CDR3 is given without its conserved first and last residue. For some rows the clone size is stated as once, few or many, or as a class when expanded; others skip it.

CDR3: AWSVPGTDTQY
V: TRBV30
size: NA

CDR3: ASSLAYDSWISGNTIY
V: TRBV5-8
size: NA

CDR3: ATPGQGASPLH
V: TRBV6-1
size: NA

CDR3: ASRNVGGLDGELF
V: TRBV6-1
size: NA

CDR3: AISEENLPDTQY
V: TRBV10-3
size: few

CDR3: ASSQEGPSGGLYEQY
V: TRBV4-1
size: NA

CDR3: ASSYTGTVGTEAF
V: TRBV6-5
size: NA

CDR3: ASSLTGGDSPLH
V: TRBV13
size: NA

CDR3: ASSRGLSYNEQF
V: TRBV11-3
size: NA

CDR3: ASSPTSMNTEAF
V: TRBV6-6
size: NA

CDR3: ASSVGGAGGEREKLF
V: TRBV9
size: NA

CDR3: ASSQGIGNQPQH
V: TRBV4-1
size: NA

CDR3: ASSLTGISYNEQF
V: TRBV5-1
size: NA

CDR3: ASRRTGGVIHYEQY
V: TRBV6-4
size: NA

CDR3: ARTGLGGANVLT
V: TRBV30
size: NA

CDR3: ASKVRTGDTGELF
V: TRBV2
size: once

CDR3: AIRTQGTGTEAF
V: TRBV10-3
size: NA

CDR3: AIKIGTGGENSPLH
V: TRBV10-3
size: NA

CDR3: ASKRDSNYNSPLH
V: TRBV2
size: NA

CDR3: ASSLEQLGLAKNIQY
V: TRBV5-1
size: NA

CDR3: ASSLALLDRVTYEQY
V: TRBV5-1
size: NA

CDR3: ASSEYGGGELF
V: TRBV25-1
size: NA

CDR3: ASSVASSLSYEQY
V: TRBV9
size: NA

CDR3: ASSPLGPSTYNEQF
V: TRBV18
size: NA

CDR3: ASSELAGGLGNEQF
V: TRBV2
size: NA

CDR3: ASSLVQGGNTIY
V: TRBV28
size: NA

CDR3: ASSPSGFSGNTIY
V: TRBV19
size: few

CDR3: ASSTGTGYAYGYT
V: TRBV4-2
size: NA

CDR3: ASSSDRGTEAF
V: TRBV5-1
size: NA

CDR3: ASYEASGPLHDNEQF
V: TRBV2
size: few

CDR3: ASSTGQGGRTEAF
V: TRBV19
size: NA

CDR3: AWSGGHNEQF
V: TRBV30
size: once

CDR3: ASSLVAGDEQY
V: TRBV5-1
size: NA

CDR3: ASSYSSGVKTQY
V: TRBV6-5
size: NA

CDR3: ASSEWGGNSPLH
V: TRBV25-1
size: NA

CDR3: ASRSSGAHQETQY
V: TRBV10-2
size: once

CDR3: ASEAGGYNSPLH
V: TRBV6-1
size: NA

CDR3: ASSISVIRQWQEDYGYT
V: TRBV19
size: NA

CDR3: ASSRGWEEKLF
V: TRBV19
size: NA

CDR3: SAGTFYGYT
V: TRBV20-1
size: NA

CDR3: ASLTRTSGGADTQY
V: TRBV12-2
size: NA

CDR3: ASSEIGRGREAF
V: TRBV2
size: NA

CDR3: ASSVRGYNEQF
V: TRBV5-1
size: once

CDR3: ASSLSSPSTDTQY
V: TRBV13
size: NA

CDR3: ASSLDPGLTSYEQY
V: TRBV5-1
size: once

CDR3: ASSVTGSNYGYT
V: TRBV6-1
size: NA